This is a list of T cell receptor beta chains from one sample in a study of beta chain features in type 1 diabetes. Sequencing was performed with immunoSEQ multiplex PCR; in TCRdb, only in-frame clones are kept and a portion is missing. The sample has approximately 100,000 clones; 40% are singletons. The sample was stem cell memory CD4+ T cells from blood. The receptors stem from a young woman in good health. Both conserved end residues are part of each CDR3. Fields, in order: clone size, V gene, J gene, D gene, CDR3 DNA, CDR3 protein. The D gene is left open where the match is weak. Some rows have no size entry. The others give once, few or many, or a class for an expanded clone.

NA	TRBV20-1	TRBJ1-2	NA	TGCAGTGCTCTCGGGTACTATGGCTACACCTTC	CSALGYYGYTF
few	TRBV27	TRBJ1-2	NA	TGTGCCAGCAGCCTACTTCCGGCAGGGGTCTATGGCTACACCTTC	CASSLLPAGVYGYTF
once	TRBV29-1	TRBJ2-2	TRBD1	TGCAGCGTTTACAGGGGTGTAAACACCGGGGAGCTGTTTTTT	CSVYRGVNTGELFF
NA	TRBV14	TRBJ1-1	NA	TGTGCCAGCAGCCAGGGTAGACTGTCTCCTGAAGCTTTCTTT	CASSQGRLSPEAFF
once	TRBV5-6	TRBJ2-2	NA	TGTGCCAGCAGCTTGTTTAGACCCGACGTGAGGGCCGGGGAGCTGTTTTTT	CASSLFRPDVRAGELFF
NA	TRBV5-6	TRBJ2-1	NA	TGTGCCAGCAGCTGGTCCGCGGGGTACAATGAGCAGTTCTTC	CASSWSAGYNEQFF
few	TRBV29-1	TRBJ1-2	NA	TGCAGCGTTGGACTTTCGGAATCGAGTAACTATGGCTACACCTTC	CSVGLSESSNYGYTF
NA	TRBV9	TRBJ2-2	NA	TGTGCCAGCAGCGTAGAGAGGGCGAACACCGGGGAGCTGTTTTTT	CASSVERANTGELFF
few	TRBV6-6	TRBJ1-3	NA	TGTGCCAGCACCCTGCCCGGTGGAAACACCATATATTTT	CASTLPGGNTIYF
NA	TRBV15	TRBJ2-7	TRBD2	TGTGCCACCAGCAGAAAGACTAGCGGGATCACCTACGAGCAGTACTTC	CATSRKTSGITYEQYF
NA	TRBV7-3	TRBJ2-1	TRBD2	TGTGCCAGCAGCTTGGCGGGAGGACCCTACAATGAGCAGTTCTTC	CASSLAGGPYNEQFF
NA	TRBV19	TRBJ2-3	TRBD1	TGTGCCAGTAGTGACAGGGGGATGACAGATACGCAGTATTTT	CASSDRGMTDTQYF
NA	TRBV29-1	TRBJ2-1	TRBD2	TGCAGCGTCCCCCGACGAGCGGGATATTTTAATGAGCAGTTCTTC	CSVPRRAGYFNEQFF
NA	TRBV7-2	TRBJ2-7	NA	TGTGCCAGCAGCAACATGCCGGGGATCGGTCCCGAGCAGTACTTC	CASSNMPGIGPEQYF
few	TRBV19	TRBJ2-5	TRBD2	TGTGCCAGTAGTCCACGGACTAGCGGGATGGAGACCCAGTACTTC	CASSPRTSGMETQYF
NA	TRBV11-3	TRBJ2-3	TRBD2	TGTGCCAGCAGCTTCGGACTAGCGAGGACAGATACGCAGTATTTT	CASSFGLARTDTQYF
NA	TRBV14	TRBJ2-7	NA	TGTGCCAGCAGCCAAGGATTGTTATTACAGCCAGCCTACGAGCAGTACTTC	CASSQGLLLQPAYEQYF
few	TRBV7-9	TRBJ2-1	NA	TGTGCCAGCAGCTTAGCGGGGCGGTCGCTGTTCTTC	CASSLAGRSLFF
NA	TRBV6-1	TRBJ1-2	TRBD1	TGTGCCAGCAGTGAAAGGAGGGGCAGGGGGCTACTTGTAGCTAACTATGGCTACACCTTC	CASSERRGRGLLVANYGYTF